Listed below are T cell receptor beta chains from one sample, sequenced in a study of vaccination and CD4 T cells after COVID-19. TCRdb fed the PCR reads into MiXCR, producing one record per CDR3 protein. The sample records about 20,000 distinct CDR3 sequences, around a third being singletons. For these TCRs, the target antigens are not known. The input for sequencing was CD4+ T cells from blood, cultured in vitro, taken about 7 months after SARS-CoV-2 vaccination. Receptors originate from a human donor who had recovered from COVID-19. Both conserved end residues are part of each CDR3. The D gene is left open where the match is weak. Expanded clones are given a class, and other clones once, few, many or no size at all.

D gene	J gene	V gene	CDR3 length	clone size	CDR3 DNA	CDR3 protein
NA	TRBJ1-3	TRBV7-2	16	NA	TGTGCCAGCAGCTTAGACGGCCCAAGCTCTGGAAACACCATATATTTT	CASSLDGPSSGNTIYF
NA	TRBJ1-2	TRBV28	12	few	TGTGCCAGCAGTTCCAACCCCCGTGGCTACACCTTC	CASSSNPRGYTF
TRBD2	TRBJ2-5	TRBV20-1	17	NA	TGCAGTGCTGATAAACAGGGGACTAGCGGGACACAAGAGACCCAGTACTTC	CSADKQGTSGTQETQYF
NA	TRBJ2-5	TRBV5-4	14	NA	TGTGCCAGCAGCTCAAGACTGGGACGAGAGACCCAGTACTTC	CASSSRLGRETQYF
TRBD1	TRBJ1-1	TRBV20-1	13	NA	TGCAGTGCTGAAGGACAGGGGAGGACTGAAGCTTTCTTT	CSAEGQGRTEAFF
TRBD1	TRBJ2-6	TRBV7-2	20	once	TGTGCCAGCAGCTTAGGGTGGCGTGGGACAGGAGGCTCTGGGGCCAACGTCCTGACTTTC	CASSLGWRGTGGSGANVLTF
NA	TRBJ2-1	TRBV7-2	13	NA	TGTGCCAGCAGCTCGAGTCTAGCGATTGAGCAGTTCTTC	CASSSSLAIEQFF
NA	TRBJ2-1	TRBV28	13	NA	TGTGCCAGCAGCCGGGCCGGCTACAATGAGCAGTTCTTC	CASSRAGYNEQFF
TRBD1	TRBJ1-1	TRBV6-4	13	few	TGTGCCAGCAGTCCCGGGACAGGGGGCAAAGCTTTCTTT	CASSPGTGGKAFF
NA	TRBJ1-5	TRBV28	15	few	TGTGCCAGCAGTTACAGGGAAGGAGGCAATCAGCCCCAGCATTTT	CASSYREGGNQPQHF
NA	TRBJ1-5	TRBV6-1	14	few	TGTGCCAGCAGTGAAACAGGGCTGAATCAGCCCCAGCATTTT	CASSETGLNQPQHF
TRBD1	TRBJ2-1	TRBV10-3	12	NA	TGTGCCATCAGCTCTATAGGGGGCGAGCAGTTCTTC	CAISSIGGEQFF
TRBD1	TRBJ2-2	TRBV20-1	15	NA	TGCAGTGCCACGGACAGGGGTTTTGGGACCGGGGAGCTGTTTTTT	CSATDRGFGTGELFF
NA	TRBJ2-3	TRBV12-3/TRBV12-4	14	NA	TGTGCCAGCAGCTTCGGCGGGGCCACAGATACGCAGTATTTT	CASSFGGATDTQYF
NA	TRBJ2-7	TRBV6-1	14	few	TGTGCCAGCAGAACCGGGACACCAGCCTACGAGCAGTACTTC	CASRTGTPAYEQYF
TRBD1	TRBJ2-5	TRBV7-2	14	few	TGTGCCAGCAGCCTAAGGACAGGGTCGGAGACCCAGTACTTC	CASSLRTGSETQYF
NA	TRBJ2-5	TRBV7-9	17	NA	TGTGCCAGCAGCTTAGCGGGTGGGGGACCAAAAAAAGAGACCCAGTACTTC	CASSLAGGGPKKETQYF
TRBD2	TRBJ2-1	TRBV24-1	17	NA	TGTGCCACCAGTGCCCAGACTAGCGGGGTCTCCTACAATGAGCAGTTCTTC	CATSAQTSGVSYNEQFF
NA	TRBJ1-1	TRBV19	14	few	TGTGCCAGTAGTAATGGGGGGCTGAACACTGAAGCTTTCTTT	CASSNGGLNTEAFF
NA	TRBJ1-1	TRBV20-1	14	NA	TGCAGTGCGGAAAACCCGGGACAGAACACTGAAGCTTTCTTT	CSAENPGQNTEAFF
TRBD2	TRBJ2-1	TRBV20-1	14	NA	TGCAGTGCTGTAGTTGGCGGGAGGGCCGATGAGCAGTTCTTC	CSAVVGGRADEQFF
TRBD1	TRBJ2-7	TRBV6-1	13	NA	TGTGCCAGCAGTAAAGGGACAGCCTACGAGCAGTACTTC	CASSKGTAYEQYF
NA	TRBJ2-2	TRBV25-1	11	NA	TGTGCCAGCAGACTGACCGGGGAGCTGTTTTTT	CASRLTGELFF
NA	TRBJ2-3	TRBV7-9	14	NA	TGTGCCAGCAGCCATAGTCAGGGGACAGATACGCAGTATTTT	CASSHSQGTDTQYF
NA	TRBJ2-5	TRBV18	14	few	TGTGCCAGCTCACCAGACAGATACCAAGAGACCCAGTACTTC	CASSPDRYQETQYF
NA	TRBJ1-2	TRBV7-2	16	NA	TGTGCCAGCAGCCTTAGGGCCCGGGGCAGCCCCTATGGCTACACCTTC	CASSLRARGSPYGYTF